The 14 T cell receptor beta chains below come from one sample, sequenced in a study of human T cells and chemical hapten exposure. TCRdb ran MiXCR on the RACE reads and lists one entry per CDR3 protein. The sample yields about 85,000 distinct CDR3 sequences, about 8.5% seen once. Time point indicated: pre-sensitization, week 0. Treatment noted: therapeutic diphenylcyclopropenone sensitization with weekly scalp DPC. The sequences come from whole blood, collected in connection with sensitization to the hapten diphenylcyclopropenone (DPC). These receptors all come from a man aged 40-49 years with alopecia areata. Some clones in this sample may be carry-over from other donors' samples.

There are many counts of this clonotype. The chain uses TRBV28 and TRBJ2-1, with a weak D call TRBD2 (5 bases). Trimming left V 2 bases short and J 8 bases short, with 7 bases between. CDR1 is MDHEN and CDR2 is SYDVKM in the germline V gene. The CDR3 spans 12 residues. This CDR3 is CASSLEGYEQFF. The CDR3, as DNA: TGTGCCAGCAGTTTAGAGGGTTATGAGCAGTTCTTC.

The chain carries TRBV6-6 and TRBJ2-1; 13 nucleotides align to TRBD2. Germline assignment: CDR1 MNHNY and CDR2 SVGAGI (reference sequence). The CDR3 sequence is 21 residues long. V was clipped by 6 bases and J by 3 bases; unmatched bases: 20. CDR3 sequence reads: CASSPGRVFTGTSGDYNEQFF. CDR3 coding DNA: TGTGCCAGCAGCCCGGGACGAGTTTTTACCGGGACTAGCGGGGACTACAATGAGCAGTTCTTC.

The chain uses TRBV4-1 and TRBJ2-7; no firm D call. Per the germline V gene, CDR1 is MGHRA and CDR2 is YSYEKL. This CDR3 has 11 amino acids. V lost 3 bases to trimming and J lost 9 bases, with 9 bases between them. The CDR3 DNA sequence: TGCGCCAGCAGCCAGGTTGTATCGCAGTACGTC. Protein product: CASSQVVSQYV.

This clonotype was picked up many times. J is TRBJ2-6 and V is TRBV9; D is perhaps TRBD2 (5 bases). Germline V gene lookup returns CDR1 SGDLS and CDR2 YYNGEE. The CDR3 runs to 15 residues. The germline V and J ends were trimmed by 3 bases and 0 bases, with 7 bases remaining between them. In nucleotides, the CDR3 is TGTGCCAGCAGCGAAGAGGGCTCTGGGGCCAACGTCCTGACTTTC. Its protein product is CASSEEGSGANVLTF.

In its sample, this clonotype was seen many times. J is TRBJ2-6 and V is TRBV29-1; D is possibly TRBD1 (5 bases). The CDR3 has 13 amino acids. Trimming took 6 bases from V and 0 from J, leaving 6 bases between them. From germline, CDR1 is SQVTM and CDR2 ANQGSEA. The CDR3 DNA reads TGCAGCGTGGGGCTCTCTGGGGCCAACGTCCTGACTTTC. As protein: CSVGLSGANVLTF.

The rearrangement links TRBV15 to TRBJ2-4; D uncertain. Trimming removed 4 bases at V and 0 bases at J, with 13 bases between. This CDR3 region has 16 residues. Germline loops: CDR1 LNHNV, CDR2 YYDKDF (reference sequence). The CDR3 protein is CATSNPNALAKNIQYF. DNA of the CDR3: TGTGCCACCAGCAACCCCAATGCTCTAGCCAAAAACATTCAGTACTTC.

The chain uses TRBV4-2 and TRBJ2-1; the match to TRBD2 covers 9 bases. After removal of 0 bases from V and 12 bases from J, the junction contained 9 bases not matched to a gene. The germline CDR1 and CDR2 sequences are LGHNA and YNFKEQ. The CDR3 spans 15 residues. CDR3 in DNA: TGTGCCAGCAGCCAAGACCCCCCCACTAGCGGGCTGCAGTTCTTC. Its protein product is CASSQDPPTSGLQFF.

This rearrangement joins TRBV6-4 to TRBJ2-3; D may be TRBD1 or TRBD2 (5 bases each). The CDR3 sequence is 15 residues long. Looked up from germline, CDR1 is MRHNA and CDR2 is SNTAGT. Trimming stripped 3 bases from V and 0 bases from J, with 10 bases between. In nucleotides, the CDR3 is TGTGCCAGCAGTGAGGGACCGGGGAGCACAGATACGCAGTATTTT. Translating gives CASSEGPGSTDTQYF.

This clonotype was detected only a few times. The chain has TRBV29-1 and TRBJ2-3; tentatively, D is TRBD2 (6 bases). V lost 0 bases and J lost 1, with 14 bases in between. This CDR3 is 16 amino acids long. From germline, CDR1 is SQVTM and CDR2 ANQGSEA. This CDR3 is CSVEEPWGEGTDTQYF. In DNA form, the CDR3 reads TGCAGCGTTGAAGAACCCTGGGGGGAGGGCACAGATACGCAGTATTTT.

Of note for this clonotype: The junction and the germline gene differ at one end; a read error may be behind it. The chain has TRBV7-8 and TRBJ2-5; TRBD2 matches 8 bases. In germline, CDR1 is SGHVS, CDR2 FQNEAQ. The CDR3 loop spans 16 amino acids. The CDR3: CAISLESAGGKETQYF. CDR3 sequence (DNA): TGTGCCATCAGCTTAGAAAGCGCGGGAGGAAAGGAGACCCAGTACTTC.

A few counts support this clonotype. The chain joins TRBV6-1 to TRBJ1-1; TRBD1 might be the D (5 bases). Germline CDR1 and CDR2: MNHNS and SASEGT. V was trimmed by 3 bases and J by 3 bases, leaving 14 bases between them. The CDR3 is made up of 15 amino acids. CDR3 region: CASSDRGRVDTEAFF. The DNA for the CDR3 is TGTGCCAGCAGTGATAGGGGCAGGGTGGACACTGAAGCTTTCTTT.

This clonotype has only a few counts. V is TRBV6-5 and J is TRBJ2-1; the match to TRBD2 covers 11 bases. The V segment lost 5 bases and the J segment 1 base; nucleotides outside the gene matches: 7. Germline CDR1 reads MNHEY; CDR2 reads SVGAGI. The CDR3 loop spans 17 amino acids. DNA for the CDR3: TGTGCCAGCAGTCGGACTAGCGGGTCGACTTCCTACAATGAGCAGTTCTTC. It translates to CASSRTSGSTSYNEQFF.

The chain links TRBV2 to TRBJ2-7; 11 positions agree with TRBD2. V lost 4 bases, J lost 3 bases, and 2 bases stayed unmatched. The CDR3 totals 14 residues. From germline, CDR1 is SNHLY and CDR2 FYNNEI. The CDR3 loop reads CASSVTSGSYEQYV. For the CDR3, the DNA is TGTGCCAGCAGTGTTACTAGCGGGAGCTACGAGCAGTACGTC.

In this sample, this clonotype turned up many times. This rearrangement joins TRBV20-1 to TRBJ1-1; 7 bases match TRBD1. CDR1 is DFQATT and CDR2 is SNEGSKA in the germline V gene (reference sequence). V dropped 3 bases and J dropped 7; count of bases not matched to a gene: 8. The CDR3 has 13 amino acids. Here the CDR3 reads CSASQGGRNEAFF. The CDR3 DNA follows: TGCAGTGCTAGTCAGGGGGGGAGAAATGAAGCTTTCTTT.